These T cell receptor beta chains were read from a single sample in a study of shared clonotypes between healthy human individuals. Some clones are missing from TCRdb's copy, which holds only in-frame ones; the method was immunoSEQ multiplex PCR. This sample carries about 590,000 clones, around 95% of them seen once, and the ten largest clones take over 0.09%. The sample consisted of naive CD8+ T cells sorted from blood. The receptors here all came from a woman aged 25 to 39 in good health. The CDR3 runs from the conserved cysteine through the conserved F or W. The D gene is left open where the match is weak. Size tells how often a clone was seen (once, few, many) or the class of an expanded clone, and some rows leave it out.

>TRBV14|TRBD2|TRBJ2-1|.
CASSPTYSGRVYNEQFF
TGTGCCAGCAGCCCTACGTATAGCGGGAGAGTCTACAATGAGCAGTTCTTC
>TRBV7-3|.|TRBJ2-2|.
CASSLLGGNGELFF
TGTGCCAGCAGCCTCCTAGGGGGGAACGGGGAGCTGTTTTTT
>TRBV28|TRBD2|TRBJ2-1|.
CASSPGTLSGSSYNEQFF
TGTGCCAGCAGTCCGGGGACCCTTAGCGGGAGCTCCTACAATGAGCAGTTCTTC
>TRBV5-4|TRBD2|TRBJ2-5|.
CASSLQLAGRETQYF
TGTGCCAGCAGCTTGCAACTAGCGGGGCGAGAGACCCAGTACTTC
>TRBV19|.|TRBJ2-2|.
CASAWGPNTGELFF
TGTGCCAGTGCCTGGGGACCGAACACCGGGGAGCTGTTTTTT
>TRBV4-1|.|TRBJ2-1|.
CASSDHLSGSRYNEQFF
TGCGCCAGCAGCGACCACCTCTCGGGAAGCCGCTACAATGAGCAGTTCTTC
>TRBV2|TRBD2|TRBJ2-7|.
CASTNSGRAWSSYEQYF
TGTGCCAGCACCAATAGCGGGAGGGCCTGGAGCTCCTACGAGCAGTACTTC
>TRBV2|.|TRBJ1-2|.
CAGGSIYYGYTF
TGTGCCGGAGGGTCTATCTACTATGGCTACACCTTC
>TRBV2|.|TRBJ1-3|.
CASFGAGNTIYF
TGTGCCAGCTTTGGCGCTGGAAACACCATATATTTT
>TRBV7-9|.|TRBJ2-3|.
CASSLPDLALDTQYF
TGTGCCAGCAGCTTACCCGATCTAGCGCTAGATACGCAGTATTTT
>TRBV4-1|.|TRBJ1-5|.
CASSQVFQDSQPQHF
TGCGCCAGCAGCCAAGTTTTTCAGGACAGCCAGCCCCAGCATTTT
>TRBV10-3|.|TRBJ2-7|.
CAIKGDPISYEQYF
TGTGCCATCAAGGGGGACCCTATTTCCTACGAGCAGTACTTC
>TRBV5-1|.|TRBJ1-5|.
CASSLAGSSNQPQHF
TGCGCCAGCAGCTTGGCCGGCAGTAGCAATCAGCCCCAGCATTTT
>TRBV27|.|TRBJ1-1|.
CASSLSYIPQSNTEAFF
TGTGCCAGCAGTTTATCTTATATCCCCCAGTCGAACACTGAAGCTTTCTTT
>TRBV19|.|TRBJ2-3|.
CASSIGGMGTDTQYF
TGTGCCAGTAGTATTGGTGGGATGGGCACAGATACGCAGTATTTT
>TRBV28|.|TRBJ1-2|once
CASSLFHWYGYTF
TGTGCCAGCAGTTTATTTCACTGGTATGGCTACACCTTC
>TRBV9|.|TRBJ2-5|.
CASSVENSPETQYF
TGTGCCAGCAGCGTAGAAAACTCCCCGGAGACCCAGTACTTC
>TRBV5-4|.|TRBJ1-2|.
CASSLDSWGGYTF
TGTGCCAGCAGCTTGGATTCCTGGGGTGGCTACACCTTC
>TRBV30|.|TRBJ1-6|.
CAWSVQRREGSPLHF
TGTGCCTGGAGTGTACAAAGAAGGGAGGGGTCACCCCTCCACTTT
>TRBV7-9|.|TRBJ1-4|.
CASSPGTGREKLFF
TGTGCCAGCAGCCCCGGGACCGGTCGTGAAAAACTGTTTTTT
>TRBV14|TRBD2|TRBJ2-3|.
CASSQVRTSLLTDTQYF
TGTGCCAGCAGCCAAGTAAGGACTAGCTTGTTAACAGATACGCAGTATTTT
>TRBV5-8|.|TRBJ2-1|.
CASSSGVAYNEQFF
TGTGCCAGCAGCTCCGGGGTCGCGTACAATGAGCAGTTCTTC
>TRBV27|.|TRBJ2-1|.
CASSSRAYNEQFF
TGTGCCAGCAGTTCAAGAGCGTACAATGAGCAGTTCTTC
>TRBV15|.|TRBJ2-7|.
CATSRDSVGEWYEQYF
TGTGCCACCAGCAGAGATTCGGTCGGAGAATGGTACGAGCAGTACTTC
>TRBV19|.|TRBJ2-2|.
CASSSLGTGELFF
TGTGCCAGTAGTTCTCTGGGCACCGGGGAGCTGTTTTTT
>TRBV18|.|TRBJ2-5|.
CASSPPGEETQYF
TGTGCCAGCTCACCACCGGGAGAAGAGACCCAGTACTTC
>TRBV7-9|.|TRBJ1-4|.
CASSMPGNPNEKLFF
TGTGCCAGCAGCATGCCAGGGAACCCCAATGAAAAACTGTTTTTT
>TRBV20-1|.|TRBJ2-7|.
CSARDRPGQYF
TGCAGTGCTAGAGATAGGCCAGGGCAGTACTTC
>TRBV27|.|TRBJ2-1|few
CASSFGTYNEQFF
TGTGCCAGCAGTTTTGGGACTTACAATGAGCAGTTCTTC
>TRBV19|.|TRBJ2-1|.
CASSIDGAYNEQFF
TGTGCCAGTAGTATAGATGGCGCTTACAATGAGCAGTTCTTC
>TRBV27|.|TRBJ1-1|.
CASSLGGNTEAFF
TGTGCCAGCAGTTTAGGAGGTAACACTGAAGCTTTCTTT
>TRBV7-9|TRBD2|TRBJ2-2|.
CASSLETSGRFAYGELFF
TGTGCCAGCAGCTTAGAGACTAGCGGGAGATTTGCATACGGGGAGCTGTTTTTT
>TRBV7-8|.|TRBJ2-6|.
CASSLRTESSGANVLTF
TGTGCCAGCAGCCTCCGGACGGAAAGCTCTGGGGCCAACGTCCTGACTTTC
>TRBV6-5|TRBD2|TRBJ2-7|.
CASSPGLADPYEQYF
TGTGCCAGCAGCCCCGGACTAGCGGATCCCTACGAGCAGTACTTC
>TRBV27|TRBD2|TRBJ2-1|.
CASSFVGGPGNEQFF
TGTGCCAGCAGTTTCGTGGGAGGGCCAGGCAATGAGCAGTTCTTC
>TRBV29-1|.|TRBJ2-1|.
CSVEGVNWHNEQFF
TGCAGCGTCGAGGGAGTGAATTGGCACAATGAGCAGTTCTTC
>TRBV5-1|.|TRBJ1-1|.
CASSFSLGVAEAFF
TGCGCCAGCAGCTTCAGTCTGGGTGTAGCTGAAGCTTTCTTT
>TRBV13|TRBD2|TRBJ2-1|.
CASSSTLLAGSYNEQFF
TGTGCCAGCAGCTCCACCCTACTAGCGGGTTCCTACAATGAGCAGTTCTTC
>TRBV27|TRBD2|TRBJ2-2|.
CASSFWTSGSGELFF
TGTGCCAGCAGTTTTTGGACTAGCGGGAGCGGGGAGCTGTTTTTT
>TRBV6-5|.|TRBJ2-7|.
CASSYSNWGIYEQYF
TGTGCCAGCAGTTACTCTAACTGGGGGATCTACGAGCAGTACTTC
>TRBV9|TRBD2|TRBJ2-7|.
CASSNSGSGTYEQYF
TGTGCCAGCAGTAATAGCGGGAGTGGCACCTACGAGCAGTACTTC
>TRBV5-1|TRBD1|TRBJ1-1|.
CASSPGQATEAFF
TGCGCCAGCAGCCCAGGACAGGCCACTGAAGCTTTCTTT
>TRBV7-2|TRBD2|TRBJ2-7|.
CASSLVGVAGSYEQYF
TGTGCCAGCAGCTTAGTAGGAGTAGCGGGAAGCTACGAGCAGTACTTC
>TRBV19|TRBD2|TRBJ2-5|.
CASTSGGEGLNGTQYF
TGTGCCAGTACCTCGGGAGGAGAGGGGCTAAACGGGACCCAGTACTTC
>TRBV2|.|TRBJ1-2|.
CASSEKAANYGYTF
TGTGCCAGCAGTGAAAAGGCAGCTAACTATGGCTACACCTTC
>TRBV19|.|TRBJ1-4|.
CASDRANQDCKLFF
TGTGCCAGTGATAGAGCAAACCAGGATTGTAAACTGTTTTTT